This T cell receptor beta chain was sequenced for a study of neurological immune-mediated disorders. Study-level findings and limits: The greatest TCR clonal expansion appeared in HTLV-1-associated myelopathy and the smallest, falling below healthy controls, in multiple sclerosis. The absence of any CDR3 amino acid sequence shared by expanded clones across subjects suggests that repertoires were private in all groups.

V lost 6 bases and J 0 bases, leaving 18 bases between the germline ends. The CDR3 loop spans 16 amino acids. Germline CDR1 is DFQATT and CDR2 is SNEGSKA (reference sequence). TCRdb re-derived calls from the 5' RACE reads in MiXCR, one entry per CDR3 protein. The sample holds about 36,000 distinct CDR3 sequences; 10% are singletons and the top ten take approximately 6.3%. At least ten counts were recorded for this clonotype. The antigen is undetermined. The rearrangement joins TRBV20-1 to TRBJ1-3; maybe TRBD1 (5 bases). This receptor was identified in a woman aged 30 to 39 with HTLV-1-associated myelopathy (HAM/TSP). Sequenced material: PBMCs. The CDR3 loop is CSASGPDKSSGNTIYF. CDR3 nucleotide sequence: TGCAGTGCCAGCGGGCCGGACAAGAGCTCTGGAAACACCATATATTTT.